This T cell receptor (beta chain) stems from a study of blood T cells in healthy people across ages. Notes on this clonotype: Its target is unknown.

A J-beta primer mix and a sample-barcoded 5' primer were used in a second PCR of about 7 to 11 cycles. TCRdb recomputed calls from the 5' RACE reads with MiXCR, one row per CDR3 protein. The table shows about 1,500,000 distinct CDR3 sequences, with 28% occurring only once. The CDR3 sequence is 16 residues long. Per the germline V gene, CDR1 is MNHEY and CDR2 is SVGEGT. V gave up 6 bases and J gave up 7 bases; unmatched junction bases: 9. Whole-study results and caveats: Both naive CD4+ cell counts and diversity were greater in long-lived donors than in aged donors. A strong correlation was seen between TCR beta diversity and naive T cell percentage.

The chain links TRBV6-2 or TRBV6-3 to TRBJ2-1, with 13 bases lining up with TRBD2. This sequence was found in a woman aged 25 to 45 in good health. The sample taken for sequencing was blood. The CDR3 is CASRTGTSGKWNEQFF. The CDR3 nucleotides are TGTGCCAGCAGAACTGGGACTAGCGGGAAATGGAATGAGCAGTTCTTC.